This TCR beta chain was sequenced in a study of OX40 agonist ivuxolimab in advanced cancers. Here immunoSEQ multiplex PCR was the method, and the copy in TCRdb shows in-frame clones only, minus some. Seen here are roughly 14,000 clones, over 75% observed once, and the top ten hold over 12%. This CDR3 is 15 amino acids long. CDR1 and CDR2 (germline): WNHNN, SYGVQD (reference sequence). V was pared by 4 bases and J by 4 bases, with 13 bases between. The table lists this clone with a few counts. The chain combines TRBV10-1 with TRBJ2-2; either TRBD1 or TRBD2 may fit D (5 bases each). The sample in question was CD4+ or CD8+ T cells sorted from blood, obtained in a trial of the OX40 agonist ivuxolimab. The TCR originated in an adult with an advanced solid tumor such as melanoma, head and neck, liver or kidney cancer. The CDR3 reads CASSGGDPSTGELFF. Here the CDR3 DNA reads TGCGCCAGCAGTGGAGGGGATCCTAGCACCGGGGAGCTGTTTTTT.